This entry is about one T cell receptor (beta chain). V lost 5 bases to trimming and J lost 7 bases; unmatched junction nucleotides: 8. From germline, CDR1 is SGHAT and CDR2 FQNNGV. The CDR3 is 13 residues long. Method: immunoSEQ multiplex PCR; TCRdb's copy keeps in-frame clones and lacks some. The sample carries 25,000 to 35,000 clones, about nine tenths recorded once. This specimen comes from a study of T cell changes during pregnancy in multiple sclerosis. The sample here was CD8+ T cells from peripheral blood mononuclear cells, taken in the second trimester of pregnancy. The receptor's source is a female donor with multiple sclerosis, enrolled in a pregnancy study. The rearrangement links TRBV11-2 to TRBJ2-7, with 7 bases that match TRBD1. The CDR3 nucleotides read TGTGCCAGCAGCCTCGACAGGGAGTATGAGCAGTACTTC. Translated, it gives CASSLDREYEQYF. Variable domain in full (rest from reference TRBV11-2 and TRBJ2-7): EAGVAQSPRYKIIEKRQSVAFWCNPISGHATLYWYQQILGQGPKLLIQFQNNGVVDDSQLPKDRFSAERLKGVDSTLKIQPAKLEDSAVYLCASSLDREYEQYFGPGTRLTVT.